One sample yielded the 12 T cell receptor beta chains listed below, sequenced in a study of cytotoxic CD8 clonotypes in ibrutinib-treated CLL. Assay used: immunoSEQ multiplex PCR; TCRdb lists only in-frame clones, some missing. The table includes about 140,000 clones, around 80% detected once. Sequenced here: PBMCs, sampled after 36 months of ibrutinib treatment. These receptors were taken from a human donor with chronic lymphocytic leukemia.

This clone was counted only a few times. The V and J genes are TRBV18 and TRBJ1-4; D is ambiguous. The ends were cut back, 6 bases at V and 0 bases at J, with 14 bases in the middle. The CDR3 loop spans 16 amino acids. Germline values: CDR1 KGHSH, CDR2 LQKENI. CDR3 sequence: CASSPAGTATNEKLFF. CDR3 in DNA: TGTGCCAGCTCGCCGGCGGGCACCGCAACTAATGAAAAACTGTTTTTT.

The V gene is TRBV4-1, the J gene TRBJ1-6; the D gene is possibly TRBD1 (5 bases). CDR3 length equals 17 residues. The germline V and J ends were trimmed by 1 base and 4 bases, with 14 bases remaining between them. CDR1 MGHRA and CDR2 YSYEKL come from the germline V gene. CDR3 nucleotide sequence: TGCGCCAGCAGCCAAGTCGGGGGAAGGGGATATAATTCACCCCTCCACTTT. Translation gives CASSQVGGRGYNSPLHF.

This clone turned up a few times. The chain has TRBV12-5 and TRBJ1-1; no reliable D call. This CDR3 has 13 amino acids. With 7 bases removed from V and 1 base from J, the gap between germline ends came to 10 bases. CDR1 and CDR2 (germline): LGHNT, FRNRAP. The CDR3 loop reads CASAVPPNTEAFF. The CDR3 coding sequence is TGTGCTAGTGCTGTTCCGCCGAACACTGAAGCTTTCTTT.

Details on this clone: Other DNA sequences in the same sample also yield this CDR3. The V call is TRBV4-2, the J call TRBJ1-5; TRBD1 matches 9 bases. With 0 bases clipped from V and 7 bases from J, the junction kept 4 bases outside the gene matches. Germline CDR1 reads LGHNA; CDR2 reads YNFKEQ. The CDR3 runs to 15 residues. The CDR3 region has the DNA TGTGCCAGCAGCCAAGAGGGACAGGGAGGCCAGCCCCAGCATTTT. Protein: CASSQEGQGGQPQHF.

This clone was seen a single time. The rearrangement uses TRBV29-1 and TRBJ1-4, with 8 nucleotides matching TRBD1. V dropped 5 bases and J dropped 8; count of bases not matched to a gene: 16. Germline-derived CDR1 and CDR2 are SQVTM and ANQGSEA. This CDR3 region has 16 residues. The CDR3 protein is CSVKWTGSFRGEKLFF. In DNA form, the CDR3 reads TGCAGCGTTAAATGGACAGGGTCTTTCAGAGGGGAAAAACTGTTTTTT. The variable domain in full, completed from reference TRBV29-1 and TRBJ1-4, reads SAVISQKPSRDICQRGTSLTIQCQVDSQVTMMFWYRQQPGQSLTLIATANQGSEATYESGFVIDKFPISRPNLTFSTLTVSNMSPEDSSIYLCSVKWTGSFRGEKLFFGSGTQLSVL.

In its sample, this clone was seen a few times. CDR3 amino acids: CASSHISGVQYF. The CDR3 region has the DNA TGCGCCAGCAGCCATATTAGTGGGGTGCAGTACTTC. V and J are TRBV4-1 and TRBJ2-7, with no clear D. Trimming left V 3 bases short and J 9 bases short, with 12 bases between. Per germline, CDR1 MGHRA and CDR2 YSYEKL. This CDR3 comprises 12 residues.

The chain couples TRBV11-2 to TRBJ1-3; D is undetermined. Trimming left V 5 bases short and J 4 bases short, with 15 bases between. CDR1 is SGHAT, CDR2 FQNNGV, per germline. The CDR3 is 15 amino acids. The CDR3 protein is CASSALLGRGNTIYF. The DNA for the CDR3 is TGTGCCAGCAGCGCCTTACTTGGGAGAGGAAACACCATATATTTT.

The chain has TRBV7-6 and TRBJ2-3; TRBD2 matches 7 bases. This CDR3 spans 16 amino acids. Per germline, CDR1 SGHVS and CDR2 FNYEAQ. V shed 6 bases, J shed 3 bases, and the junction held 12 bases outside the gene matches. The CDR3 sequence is CASRLSAGLGTDTQYF. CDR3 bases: TGTGCCAGCAGACTCTCAGCGGGACTTGGGACAGATACGCAGTATTTT.

The CDR3 DNA sequence: TGCAGCGTCGCTCACCGGGCCGGAGAGACCCAGTACTTC. The encoded protein is CSVAHRAGETQYF. J is TRBJ2-5 and V is TRBV29-1; no firm D call. CDR3 length: 13 amino acids. CDR1 and CDR2 (germline): SQVTM, ANQGSEA. V was cut by 6 bases and J by 4 bases, with 15 bases left in between.

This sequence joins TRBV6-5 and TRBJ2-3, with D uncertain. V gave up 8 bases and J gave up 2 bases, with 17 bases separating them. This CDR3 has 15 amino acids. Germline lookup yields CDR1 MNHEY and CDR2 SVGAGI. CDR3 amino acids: CASQSTFSATDTQYF. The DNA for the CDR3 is TGTGCCAGCCAGAGCACATTCTCGGCCACAGATACGCAGTATTTT.

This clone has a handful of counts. CDR3 loop: CASSREGHSGNTIYF. CDR3 sequence (DNA): TGTGCCAGCAGCAGGGAGGGGCATTCTGGAAACACCATATATTTT. The rearrangement uses TRBV9 and TRBJ1-3, with D maybe TRBD1 (5 bases). This CDR3 region has 15 residues. Trimming cost V 4 bases and J 1 base, with 12 bases left between them. The germline CDR1 and CDR2 sequences are SGDLS and YYNGEE.

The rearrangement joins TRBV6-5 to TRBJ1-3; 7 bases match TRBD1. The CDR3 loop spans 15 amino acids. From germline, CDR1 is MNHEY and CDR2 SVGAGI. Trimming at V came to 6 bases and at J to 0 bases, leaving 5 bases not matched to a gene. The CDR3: CASSTGTDSGNTIYF. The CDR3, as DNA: TGTGCCAGCAGCACCGGGACAGACTCTGGAAACACCATATATTTT.